Given below is one T cell receptor (beta chain) in context. The target antigen is unknown. Each CDR3 protein is one row after TCRdb ran MiXCR on the RT-PCR reads. The sample records about 800,000 distinct CDR3 sequences, around 21% being singletons. V shed 0 bases and J shed 0 bases, with 15 bases lying between them. Germline CDR1 reads LNHNV; CDR2 reads YYDKDF (reference sequence). There are 17 residues in the CDR3. The data derive from a study of response to subunit inactivated influenza vaccine. Broader study findings: Each seasonal flu vaccination may recruit only limited new T cells, authors suggested.

The V and J genes are TRBV15 and TRBJ2-7, with unresolved D. The sequence derives from a man between 50 and 59 years old who received an inactivated influenza vaccine. This specimen was PBMCs from blood, taken 5 days after vaccination. CDR3 loop: CATSRDSSAVSSYEQYF. Written as DNA, the CDR3 is TGTGCCACCAGCAGAGACTCTTCGGCGGTTAGCTCCTACGAGCAGTACTTC. The variable domain in full, completed from reference TRBV15 and TRBJ2-7, reads DAMVIQNPRYQVTQFGKPVTLSCSQTLNHNVMYWYQQKSSQAPKLLFHYYDKDFNNEADTPDNFQSRRPNTSFCFLDIRSPGLGDTAMYLCATSRDSSAVSSYEQYFGPGTRLTVT.